Shown below are 10 T cell receptor beta chains from a single sample sequenced in a study of cytomegalovirus exposure and HLA in healthy donors (TCRdb year 2017). The library was obtained by the immunoSEQ multiplex PCR assay. TCRdb obtained this table from immuneACCESS and retained in-frame rearrangements with V and J assigned. These tables miss some clones; where compared with another copy, unresolved V genes account for less than half of the shortfall, and the remainder is unexplained. Present in this sample are around 49,000 clones, around 94% of which were seen just once. The ten most abundant clones make up under 1.5% of the sample. Sequencing was done on a sample of PBMCs. The receptors originated from a man aged 18 to 29 in good health and CMV-seronegative.

The chain recombines TRBV7-9 with TRBJ2-1; TRBD2 agrees at 9 bases. The germline CDR1 and CDR2 sequences are SEHNR and FQNEAQ (reference sequence). The trim removed 5 bases at V and 10 bases at J, leaving 3 bases unmatched. The CDR3 spans 12 residues. The CDR3 DNA follows: TGTGCCAGCAGCCGAGGACTAGCGGAGCAGTTCTTC. It encodes CASSRGLAEQFF.

CDR3: CASSSYRGLQETQYF. CDR3 bases: TGTGCCAGCAGTTCTTACAGGGGGCTGCAAGAGACCCAGTACTTC. The V and J genes are TRBV28 and TRBJ2-5; 9 bases map to TRBD1. This CDR3 region has 15 residues. Germline loops: CDR1 MDHEN, CDR2 SYDVKM. The trim removed 4 bases at V and 2 bases at J, leaving 5 bases unmatched.

CDR3 protein: CASSDTRPPTDTQYF. The CDR3 bases are TGTGCCAGCAGTGACACTAGGCCTCCCACAGATACGCAGTATTTT. The chain joins TRBV2 to TRBJ2-3, with a weak D call TRBD2 (5 bases). The germline V gene encodes CDR1 SNHLY and CDR2 FYNNEI. The CDR3 has 15 amino acids. Trimming pared 3 bases from V and 2 bases from J, leaving 12 bases between.

The V and J genes are TRBV20-1 and TRBJ2-3; maybe TRBD1 (5 bases). The CDR3 loop spans 11 amino acids. The V end was cut by 6 bases, the J end by 13 bases, with 17 bases between. CDR1 is DFQATT, CDR2 SNEGSKA, per germline (reference sequence). This chain's CDR3 is CSARQGPEEYF. The CDR3 DNA is TGCAGTGCCCGCCAGGGTCCCGAGGAGTATTTT.

This sequence joins TRBV7-2 and TRBJ1-1; tentatively, D is TRBD1 (5 bases). The germline gives CDR1 SGHTA, CDR2 FQGNSA. CDR3 size: 15 residues. V was shortened by 2 bases and J by 4 bases, with 14 bases between the two germline ends. Written as DNA, the CDR3 is TGTGCCAGCAGCTTACAAGGGGCGGGGAGCACTGAAGCTTTCTTT. It yields the protein CASSLQGAGSTEAFF. Variable domain in full (rest from reference TRBV7-2 and TRBJ1-1): GAGVSQSPSNKVTEKGKDVELRCDPISGHTALYWYRQSLGQGLEFLIYFQGNSAPDKSGLPSDRFSAERTGGSVSTLTIQRTQQEDSAVYLCASSLQGAGSTEAFFGQGTRLTVV.

The chain is built from TRBV7-6 and TRBJ2-5; 7 positions match TRBD2. Per the germline V gene, CDR1 is SGHVS and CDR2 is FNYEAQ. This CDR3 has 16 amino acids. V lost 1 base, J lost 2 bases, and 7 bases stayed unmatched. CDR3 region: CASSLGAGAVQETQYF. The CDR3 bases are TGTGCCAGCAGCTTAGGGGCGGGAGCTGTACAAGAGACCCAGTACTTC.

The chain has TRBV10-1 and TRBJ2-3; 10 bases are shared with TRBD1. V was pared by 4 bases and J by 4 bases, with 8 bases of the junction left unmatched. The length of the CDR3 is 16 residues. Germline V gene data show CDR1 as WNHNN and CDR2 as SYGVQD (reference sequence). For the CDR3, the DNA is TGCGCCAGCAGTGGAACCGGGACAGGGGACGCAGATACGCAGTATTTT. As protein: CASSGTGTGDADTQYF.

This chain joins TRBV9 and TRBJ2-1; TRBD2 agrees at 13 bases. CDR3 length equals 16 residues. Germline V gene sequence: CDR1 SGDLS, CDR2 YYNGEE. Trimming took 4 bases from V and 5 from J; bases not matched to a gene: 6. The CDR3 nucleotides read TGTGCCAGCAGCCTAGATGGGACTAGCGGGGACAATGAGCAGTTCTTC. As protein: CASSLDGTSGDNEQFF.

CDR3 region: CASSQEPVGGTEAFF. CDR3 nucleotide sequence: TGCGCCAGCAGCCAAGAACCGGTCGGAGGCACTGAAGCTTTCTTT. The chain recombines TRBV4-3 with TRBJ1-1, with D unclear. V lost 0 bases, J lost 4 bases, and 12 bases lay in between. Germline CDR1 is LGHNA and CDR2 is YSLEER. The CDR3 contains 15 residues.

This sequence joins TRBV10-3 and TRBJ2-2, with 11 bases aligning to TRBD1. V lost 6 bases to trimming and J lost 0 bases; unmatched junction nucleotides: 6. In germline, CDR1 is ENHRY, CDR2 SYGVKD. CDR3 size: 17 residues. CDR3 DNA sequence: TGTGCCATCAGCGAGACGGGACAGGGGGCGAACACCGGGGAGCTGTTTTTT. Amino acids: CAISETGQGANTGELFF.